The 11 T cell receptor beta chains below all came from one sample that was sequenced in a study of T cell responses to AZD1222 COVID-19 vaccine. Assay: immunoSEQ multiplex PCR; the TCRdb copy retains only in-frame clones and omits some. Of some 150,000 clones detected, 92% appear once; the ten largest clones hold 2.5% to 4%. The source was peripheral blood, collected 28 days after the second AZD1222 dose. Source of these receptors: an adult who received the AZD1222 COVID-19 vaccine.

V gene TRBV5-3 combines with J gene TRBJ1-2, with 7 bases aligning to TRBD1. TRBV5-3 is known as an ORF, though its function is uncertain. The V segment lost 1 base and the J segment 6 bases; nucleotides outside the gene matches: 3. CDR3 size: 13 residues. DNA of the CDR3: TGTGCCAGAAGCTTGAGGGACAGAGATGGCTACACCTTC. It yields the protein CARSLRDRDGYTF.

V and J are TRBV5-4 and TRBJ2-3, with D possibly being TRBD2 (6 bases). Germline V gives CDR1 SGHNT, CDR2 YYREEE (reference sequence). Trimming cost V 7 bases and J 5 bases, with 8 bases left between them. The CDR3 totals 11 residues. DNA for the CDR3: TGTGCCAGCCAGGGAGGAGATACGCAGTATTTT. Its translation: CASQGGDTQYF.

The CDR3 DNA reads TGTGCCAGCAGTTACAATATCTATGGCTACACCTTC. Its protein product is CASSYNIYGYTF. The chain is built from TRBV6-2 or TRBV6-3 and TRBJ1-2; D gene ambiguous. Trimming removed 2 bases at V and 4 bases at J, with 5 bases between. CDR1 MNHEY and CDR2 SVGEGT come from the germline V gene. There are 12 residues in the CDR3.

The DNA of the CDR3 is TGTGCCAGCTCACCACCATCCCGGGGGGCTCGGAACGAGCAGTACTTC. This sequence encodes CASSPPSRGARNEQYF. The V call is TRBV18, the J call TRBJ2-7, with a weak D call TRBD2 (7 bases). The CDR3 covers 16 residues. Germline CDR1 reads KGHSH; CDR2 reads LQKENI. V was shortened by 0 bases and J by 5 bases, with 17 bases between the two germline ends.

This clone has just one count. The rearrangement joins TRBV4-2 to TRBJ2-1, with 7 bases identical to TRBD2. V dropped 4 bases and J dropped 4; count of bases not matched to a gene: 7. The CDR3 is made up of 15 amino acids. From germline, CDR1 is LGHNA and CDR2 YNFKEQ. CDR3 region: CASSPPSGVYNEQFF. In DNA form, the CDR3 reads TGTGCCAGCAGCCCCCCTAGCGGAGTTTACAATGAGCAGTTCTTC.

Details on this clone: The same CDR3 can be traced to other DNA sequences in this sample. The chain combines TRBV7-2 with TRBJ2-7; 11 nucleotides align to TRBD1. This CDR3 contains 14 residues. Germline CDR1 reads SGHTA; CDR2 reads FQGNSA. The trim removed 5 bases at V and 1 base at J, leaving 1 base unmatched. The CDR3 sequence: CASSRDRGSYEQYF. CDR3 in DNA: TGTGCCAGCAGCCGGGACAGGGGGTCCTACGAGCAGTACTTC.

This chain connects TRBV5-4 to TRBJ2-1; TRBD1 might be the D (5 bases). V was clipped by 0 bases and J by 7 bases, with 11 bases between them. The CDR3 consists of 14 residues. Germline V gives CDR1 SGHNT, CDR2 YYREEE (reference sequence). CDR3 in amino acids: CASSLGGTINEQFF. CDR3 coding DNA: TGTGCCAGCAGCTTGGGGGGCACCATAAATGAGCAGTTCTTC.

This clone was recorded once. The CDR3, as DNA: TGTGCCATCAGTAACCTCAGGGAATCCTACAATGAGCAGTTCTTC. This gives the protein CAISNLRESYNEQFF. The chain carries TRBV10-3 and TRBJ2-1; D is possibly TRBD1 (5 bases). The CDR3 has 15 residues. Germline CDR1 and CDR2: ENHRY and SYGVKD. V lost 5 bases and J lost 1, with 12 bases in between.

This clone appeared once. J is TRBJ1-2 and V is TRBV9; no clear D. Germline lookup yields CDR1 SGDLS and CDR2 YYNGEE. This CDR3 is 14 amino acids long. Trimming took off 6 bases at V and 0 bases at J, with 12 bases between the two ends. In DNA form, the CDR3 reads TGTGCCAGCACCGAGGGCCTATCTAACTATGGCTACACCTTC. The encoded protein is CASTEGLSNYGYTF.

This rearrangement joins TRBV13 to TRBJ2-7, with TRBD2 matching 13 bases. The CDR3 runs to 16 residues. Germline V lookup: CDR1 PRHDT, CDR2 FYEKMQ (reference sequence). Germline trimming cut 0 bases from V and 8 bases from J; bases unmatched to any gene: 7. CDR3 loop: CASSLGLGTSGIKQYF. CDR3 in DNA: TGTGCCAGCAGCTTAGGCCTGGGGACTAGCGGGATCAAGCAGTACTTC.

CDR3 sequence (DNA): TGTGCCAGCAGCTTCCGTCTAGCGGGAGGCCTACAAGAGACCCAGTACTTC. It translates to CASSFRLAGGLQETQYF. The chain is built from TRBV13 and TRBJ2-5; 11 bases map to TRBD2. Per germline, CDR1 PRHDT and CDR2 FYEKMQ (reference sequence). After removal of 3 bases from V and 2 bases from J, the junction contained 8 bases not matched to a gene. There are 17 residues in the CDR3.